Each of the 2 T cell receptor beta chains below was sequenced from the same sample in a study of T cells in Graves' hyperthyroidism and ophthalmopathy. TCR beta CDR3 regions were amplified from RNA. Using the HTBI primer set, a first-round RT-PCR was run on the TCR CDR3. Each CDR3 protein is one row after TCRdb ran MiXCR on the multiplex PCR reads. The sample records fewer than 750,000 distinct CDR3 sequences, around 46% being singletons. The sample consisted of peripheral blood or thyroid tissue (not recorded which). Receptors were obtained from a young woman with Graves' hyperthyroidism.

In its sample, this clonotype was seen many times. The CDR3 region is CASSQEGTGQTYEQYF. As DNA, the CDR3 is TGTGCCAGCAGCCAAGAAGGAACAGGGCAAACCTACGAGCAGTACTTC. The chain recombines TRBV3-1 with TRBJ2-7; tentatively, D is TRBD1 (6 bases). Germline V CDR1 and CDR2: LGHDT, YNNKEL (reference sequence). Trimming removed 0 bases from V and 2 bases from J, with 14 bases in between. The CDR3 extends over 16 amino acids.

The chain's CDR3 is CASRPPGDYGYTF. CDR3 sequence (DNA): TGTGCCAGCAGACCCCCAGGGGATTATGGCTACACCTTC. J is TRBJ1-2 and V is TRBV6-1; tentatively, D is TRBD1 (6 bases). The CDR3 contains 13 residues. CDR1 and CDR2 (germline): MNHNS, SASEGT. V shed 6 bases and J shed 5 bases, with 13 bases lying between them.